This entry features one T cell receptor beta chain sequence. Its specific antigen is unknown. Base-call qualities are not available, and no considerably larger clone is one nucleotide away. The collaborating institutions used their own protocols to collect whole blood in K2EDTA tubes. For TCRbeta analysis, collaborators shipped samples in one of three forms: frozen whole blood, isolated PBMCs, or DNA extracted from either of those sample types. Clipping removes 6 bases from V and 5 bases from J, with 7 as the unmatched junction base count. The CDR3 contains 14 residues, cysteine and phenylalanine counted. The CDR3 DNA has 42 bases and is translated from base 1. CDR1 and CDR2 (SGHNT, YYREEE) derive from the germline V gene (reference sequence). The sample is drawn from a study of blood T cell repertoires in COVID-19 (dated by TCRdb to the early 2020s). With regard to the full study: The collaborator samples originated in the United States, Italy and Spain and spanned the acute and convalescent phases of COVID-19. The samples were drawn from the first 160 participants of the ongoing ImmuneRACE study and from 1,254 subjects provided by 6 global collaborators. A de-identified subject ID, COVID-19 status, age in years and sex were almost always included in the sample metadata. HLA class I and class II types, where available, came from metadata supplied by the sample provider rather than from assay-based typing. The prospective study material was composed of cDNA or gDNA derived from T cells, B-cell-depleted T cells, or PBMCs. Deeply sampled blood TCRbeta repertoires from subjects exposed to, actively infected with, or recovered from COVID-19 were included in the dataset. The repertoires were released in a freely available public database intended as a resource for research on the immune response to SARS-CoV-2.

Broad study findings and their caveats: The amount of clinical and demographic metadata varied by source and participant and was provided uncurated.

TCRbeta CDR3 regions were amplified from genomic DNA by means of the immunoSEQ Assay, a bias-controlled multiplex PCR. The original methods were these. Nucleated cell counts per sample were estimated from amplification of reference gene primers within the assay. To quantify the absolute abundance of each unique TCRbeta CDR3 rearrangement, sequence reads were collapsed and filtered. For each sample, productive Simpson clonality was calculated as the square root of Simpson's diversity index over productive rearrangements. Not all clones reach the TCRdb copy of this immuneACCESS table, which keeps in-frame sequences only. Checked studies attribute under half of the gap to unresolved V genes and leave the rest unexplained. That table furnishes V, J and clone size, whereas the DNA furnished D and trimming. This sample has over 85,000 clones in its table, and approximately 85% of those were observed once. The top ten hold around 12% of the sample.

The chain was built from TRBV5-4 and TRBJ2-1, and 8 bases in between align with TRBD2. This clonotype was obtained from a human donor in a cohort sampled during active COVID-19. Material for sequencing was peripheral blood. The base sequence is TGTGCCAGCACCCAGCGGGGGCCTGACAATGAGCAGTTCTTC. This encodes CASTQRGPDNEQFF.